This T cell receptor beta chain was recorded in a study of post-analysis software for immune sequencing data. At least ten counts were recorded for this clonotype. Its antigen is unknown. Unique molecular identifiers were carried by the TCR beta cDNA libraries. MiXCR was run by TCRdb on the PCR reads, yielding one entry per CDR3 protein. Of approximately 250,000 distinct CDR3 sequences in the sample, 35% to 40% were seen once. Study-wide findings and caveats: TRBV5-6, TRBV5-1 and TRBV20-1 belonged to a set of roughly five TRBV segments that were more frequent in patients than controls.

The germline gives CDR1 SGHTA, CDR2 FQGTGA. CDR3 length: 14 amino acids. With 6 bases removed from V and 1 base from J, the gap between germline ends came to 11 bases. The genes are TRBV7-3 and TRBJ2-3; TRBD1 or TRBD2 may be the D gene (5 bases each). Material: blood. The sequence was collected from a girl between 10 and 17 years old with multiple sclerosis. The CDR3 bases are TGTGCCAGCAGTCGGGACCCCGGCACAGATACGCAGTATTTT. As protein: CASSRDPGTDTQYF.